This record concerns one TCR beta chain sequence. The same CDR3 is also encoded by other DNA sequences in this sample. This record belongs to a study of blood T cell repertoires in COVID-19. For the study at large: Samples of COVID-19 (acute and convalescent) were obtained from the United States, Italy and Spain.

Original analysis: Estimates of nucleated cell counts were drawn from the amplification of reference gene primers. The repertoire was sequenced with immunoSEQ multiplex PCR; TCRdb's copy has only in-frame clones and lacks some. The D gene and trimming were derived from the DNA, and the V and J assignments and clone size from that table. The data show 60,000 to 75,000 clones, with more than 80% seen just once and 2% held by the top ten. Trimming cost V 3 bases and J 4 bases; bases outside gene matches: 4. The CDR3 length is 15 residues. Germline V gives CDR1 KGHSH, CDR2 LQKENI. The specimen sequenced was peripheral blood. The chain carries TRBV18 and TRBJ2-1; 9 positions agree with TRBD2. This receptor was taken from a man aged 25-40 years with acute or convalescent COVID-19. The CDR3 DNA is TGTGCCAGCTCACCCCTAGCGGGGAGTTACAATGAGCAGTTCTTC. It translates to CASSPLAGSYNEQFF.